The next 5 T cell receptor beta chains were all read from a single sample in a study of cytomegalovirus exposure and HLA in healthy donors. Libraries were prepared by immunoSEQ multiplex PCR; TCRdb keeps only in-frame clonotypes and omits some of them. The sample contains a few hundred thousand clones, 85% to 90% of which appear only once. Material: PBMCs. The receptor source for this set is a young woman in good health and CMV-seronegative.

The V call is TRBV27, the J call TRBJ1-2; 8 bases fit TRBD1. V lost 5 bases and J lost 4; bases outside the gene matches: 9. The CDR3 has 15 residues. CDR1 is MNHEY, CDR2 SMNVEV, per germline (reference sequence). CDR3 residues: CASSPAGGAVYGYTF. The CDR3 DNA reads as TGTGCCAGCAGTCCCGCAGGGGGCGCAGTCTATGGCTACACCTTC.

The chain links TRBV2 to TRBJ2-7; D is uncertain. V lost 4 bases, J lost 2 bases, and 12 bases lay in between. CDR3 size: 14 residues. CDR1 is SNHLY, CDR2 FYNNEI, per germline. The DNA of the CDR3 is TGTGCCAGCAGTGTGGTGGGCCAAGCCTACGAGCAGTACTTC. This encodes CASSVVGQAYEQYF.

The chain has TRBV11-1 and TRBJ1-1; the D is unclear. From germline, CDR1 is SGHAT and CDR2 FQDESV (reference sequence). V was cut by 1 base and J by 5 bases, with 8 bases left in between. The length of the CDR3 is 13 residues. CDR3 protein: CASSLVLRTEAFF. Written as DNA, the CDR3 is TGTGCCAGCAGCTTAGTTCTGCGAACTGAAGCTTTCTTT.

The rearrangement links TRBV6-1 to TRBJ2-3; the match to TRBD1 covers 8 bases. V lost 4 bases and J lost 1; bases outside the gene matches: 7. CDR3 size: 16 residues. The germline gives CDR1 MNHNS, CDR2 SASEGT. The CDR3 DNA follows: TGTGCCAGCAGTGGGGGACCGGGACAGGGCACAGATACGCAGTATTTT. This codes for CASSGGPGQGTDTQYF.

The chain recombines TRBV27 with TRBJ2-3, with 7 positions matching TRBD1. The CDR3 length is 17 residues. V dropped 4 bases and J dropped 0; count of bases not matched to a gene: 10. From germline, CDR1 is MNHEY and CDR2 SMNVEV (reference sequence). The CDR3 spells CASSYRGPISSTDTQYF. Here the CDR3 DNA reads TGTGCCAGCAGTTACAGGGGACCAATCTCAAGCACAGATACGCAGTATTTT.